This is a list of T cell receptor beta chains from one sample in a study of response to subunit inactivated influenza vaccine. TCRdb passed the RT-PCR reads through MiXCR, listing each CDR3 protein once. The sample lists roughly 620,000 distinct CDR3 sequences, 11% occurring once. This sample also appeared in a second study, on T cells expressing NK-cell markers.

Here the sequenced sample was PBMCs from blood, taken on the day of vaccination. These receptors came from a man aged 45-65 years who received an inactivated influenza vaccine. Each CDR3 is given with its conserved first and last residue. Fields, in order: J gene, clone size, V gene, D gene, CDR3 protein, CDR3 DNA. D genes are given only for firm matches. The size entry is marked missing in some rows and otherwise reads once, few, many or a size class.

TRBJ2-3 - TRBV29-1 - CSVVPGPDTQYF TGCAGCGTTGTGCCAGGGCCAGATACGCAGTATTTT
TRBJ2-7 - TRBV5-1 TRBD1 CASSSGTGGSEQYF TGCGCCAGCAGTTCCGGGACAGGCGGCTCCGAGCAGTACTTC
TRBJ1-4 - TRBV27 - CASSLTPTTNEKPFF TGTGCCAGTAGTTTAACTCCAACAACTAATGAAAAACCGTTTTTT
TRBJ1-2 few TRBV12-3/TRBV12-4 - CASTRGTGVFGGYTF TGTGCCAGCACTAGGGGGACGGGAGTTTTTGGTGGCTACACCTTC
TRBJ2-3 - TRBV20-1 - CSASAGSTDTQYF TGCAGTGCTAGCGCAGGGAGCACAGATACGCAGTATTTT
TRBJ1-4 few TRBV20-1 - CSARELTGSEKLFF TGCAGTGCTCGGGAGTTGACAGGATCTGAAAAACTGTTTTTT
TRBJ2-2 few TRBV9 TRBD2 CASSVAVAGNTGELFF TGTGCCAGCAGCGTAGCGGTAGCGGGGAACACCGGGGAGCTGTTTTTT
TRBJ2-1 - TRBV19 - CASSMAGHNNEQFF TGTGCCAGTAGTATGGCAGGCCACAACAATGAGCAGTTCTTC
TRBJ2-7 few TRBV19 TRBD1 CASSIDSGQEIYEQYF TGTGCCAGTAGTATAGACTCGGGACAGGAGATCTACGAGCAGTACTTC
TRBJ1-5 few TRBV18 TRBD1 CASSSLRDSSNQPQHF TGTGCCAGCTCATCACTCCGGGACAGCTCTAATCAGCCCCAGCATTTT
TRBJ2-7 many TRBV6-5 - CASSFSGSTHYEQYF TGTGCCAGCAGTTTTTCGGGGTCGACCCACTACGAGCAGTACTTC
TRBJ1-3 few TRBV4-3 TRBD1 CASSHRTGPGNTIYF TGCGCCAGCAGCCACCGGACAGGGCCTGGAAACACCATATATTTT
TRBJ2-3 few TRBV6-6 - CASSFQRTDTQYF TGTGCCAGCAGTTTCCAGCGCACAGATACGCAGTATTTT
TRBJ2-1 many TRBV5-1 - CASSLGYDEQFF TGCGCCAGCAGCTTGGGATACGATGAGCAGTTCTTC
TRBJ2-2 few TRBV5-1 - CASSFSHKAGELFF TGCGCCAGCAGCTTCAGCCATAAGGCCGGGGAGCTGTTTTTT
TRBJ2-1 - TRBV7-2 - CASSLGFGGTYNEQFF TGTGCCAGCAGCTTAGGGTTCGGAGGGACCTACAATGAGCAGTTCTTC
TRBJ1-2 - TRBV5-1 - CASSSGSQGGYTF TGCGCCAGCAGCTCGGGCTCGCAAGGAGGCTACACCTTC
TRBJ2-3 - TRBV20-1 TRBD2 CSAAGGGERDTQYF TGCAGTGCCGCGGGGGGAGGAGAGAGAGATACGCAGTATTTT
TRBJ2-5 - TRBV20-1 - CSARERQERETQYF TGCAGTGCTAGAGAGAGGCAGGAGCGGGAGACCCAGTACTTC
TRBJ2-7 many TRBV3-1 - CASSQDVNSYEQYF TGTGCCAGCAGCCAAGATGTCAACAGCTACGAGCAGTACTTC
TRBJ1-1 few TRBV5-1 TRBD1 CASSYYRGQRTEAFF TGCGCCAGCAGCTACTACAGGGGGCAAAGGACTGAAGCTTTCTTT
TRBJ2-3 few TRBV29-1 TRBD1 CSVTGQGATDTQYF TGCAGCGTGACAGGACAGGGGGCAACCGATACGCAGTATTTT
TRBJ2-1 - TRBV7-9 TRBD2 CASASGAYNEQFF TGTGCCAGCGCTAGCGGTGCCTACAATGAGCAGTTCTTC
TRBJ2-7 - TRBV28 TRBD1 CASSSPPGQVSNEQYF TGTGCCAGCAGTTCACCACCCGGACAGGTCTCCAACGAGCAGTACTTC
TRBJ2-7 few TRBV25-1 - CASSNREISEQYF TGTGCCAGCAGCAACAGGGAGATAAGCGAGCAGTACTTC
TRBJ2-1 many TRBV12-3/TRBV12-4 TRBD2 CASSSPGLAGHSYNEQFF TGTGCCAGCAGTTCCCCGGGGCTAGCGGGGCACTCCTACAATGAGCAGTTCTTC
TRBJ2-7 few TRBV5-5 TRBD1 CASSLFATGGYEQYF TGTGCCAGCAGCTTGTTTGCGACAGGGGGATACGAGCAGTACTTC
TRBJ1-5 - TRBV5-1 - CASSLDGRGGNQPQHF TGCGCCAGCAGCTTGGACGGGAGGGGAGGCAATCAGCCCCAGCATTTT
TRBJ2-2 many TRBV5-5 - CASSLEGLGTGELFF TGTGCCAGCAGTCTGGAAGGGTTAGGCACCGGGGAGCTGTTTTTT
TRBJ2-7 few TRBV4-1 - CASSQVPGLSSYEQYF TGCGCCAGCAGCCAAGTACCGGGACTGAGCTCCTACGAGCAGTACTTC
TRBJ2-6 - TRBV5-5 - CASSLVFGTEGANVLTF TGTGCCAGCAGCCTGGTATTTGGGACCGAGGGGGCCAACGTCCTGACTTTC
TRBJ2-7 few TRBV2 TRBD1 CASRLDRETYEQYF TGTGCCAGCAGACTGGACAGGGAAACCTACGAGCAGTACTTC
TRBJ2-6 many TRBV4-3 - CASSQAWGRLKSGANVLTF TGCGCCAGCAGCCAAGCGTGGGGGAGATTAAAGTCTGGGGCCAACGTCCTGACTTTC
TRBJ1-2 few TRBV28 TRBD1 CASSTRTGLGYTF TGTGCCAGCAGTACCCGGACAGGTCTTGGCTACACCTTC
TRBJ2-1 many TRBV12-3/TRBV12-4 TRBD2 CASSLYTGTSLFVQFF TGTGCCAGCAGTCTCTACACCGGGACTAGTCTATTTGTGCAGTTCTTC
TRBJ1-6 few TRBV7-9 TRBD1 CASTPPGGQANSPLHF TGTGCCAGCACCCCCCCCGGAGGACAGGCCAATTCACCCCTCCACTTT
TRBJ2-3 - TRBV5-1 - CASSSSPGVDTQYF TGCGCCAGCAGCTCCTCCCCGGGAGTAGATACGCAGTATTTT
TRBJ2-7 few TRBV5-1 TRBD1 CASSGGQTYEQYF TGCGCCAGCAGCGGGGGACAGACGTACGAGCAGTACTTC
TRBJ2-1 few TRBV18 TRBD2 CASSLSGRAHEQFF TGTGCCAGCTCACTTAGCGGGAGGGCGCATGAGCAGTTCTTC
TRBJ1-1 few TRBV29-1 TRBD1 CSAVGQGRTEAFF TGCAGCGCCGTCGGACAGGGGAGGACTGAAGCTTTCTTT
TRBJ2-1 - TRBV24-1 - CATSDQTGSSYNEQFF TGTGCCACCAGTGACCAAACAGGGAGCTCCTACAATGAGCAGTTCTTC
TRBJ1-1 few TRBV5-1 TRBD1 CASSLQTGGEFEAFF TGCGCCAGCAGCTTACAGACAGGGGGCGAGTTTGAAGCTTTCTTT
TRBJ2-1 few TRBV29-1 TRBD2 CSVERGLESYNEQFF TGCAGCGTTGAAAGGGGACTAGAATCCTACAATGAGCAGTTCTTC
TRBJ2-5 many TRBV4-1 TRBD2 CASGGGGNKETQYF TGCGCAAGCGGCGGCGGGGGGAACAAAGAGACCCAGTACTTC
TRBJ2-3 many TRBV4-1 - CASSQTLTTGSDTQYF TGCGCCAGCAGCCAGACCCTTACAACAGGGTCAGATACGCAGTATTTT
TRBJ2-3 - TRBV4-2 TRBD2 CASSHVAGGADTQYF TGTGCCAGCAGCCACGTAGCGGGTGGGGCAGATACGCAGTATTTT
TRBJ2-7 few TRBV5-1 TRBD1 CASSFGTETYEQYF TGCGCCAGCAGCTTTGGGACAGAAACCTACGAGCAGTACTTC
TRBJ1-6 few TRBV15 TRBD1 CATSRTGTGNSPLHF TGTGCCACCAGCAGGACCGGGACAGGGAATTCACCCCTCCACTTT
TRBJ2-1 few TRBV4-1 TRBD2 CASSPRGGTYNEQFF TGCGCCAGCAGCCCCCGGGGGGGCACCTACAATGAGCAGTTCTTC
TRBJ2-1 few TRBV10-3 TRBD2 CAISSGLAGGNEQFF TGTGCCATCAGCTCAGGACTAGCGGGGGGGAATGAGCAGTTCTTC
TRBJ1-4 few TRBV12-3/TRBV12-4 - CASSSYGANEKLFF TGTGCCAGCAGCTCGTACGGGGCTAATGAAAAACTGTTTTTT
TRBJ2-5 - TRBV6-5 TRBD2 CATSSGGETQYF TGTGCCACCAGTAGCGGGGGGGAGACCCAGTACTTC
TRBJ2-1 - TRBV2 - CASSEGLGVHNEQFF TGTGCCAGCAGTGAAGGTTTGGGGGTTCACAATGAGCAGTTCTTC
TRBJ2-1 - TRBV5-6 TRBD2 CASSLLQGPVVAGEYNEQFF TGTGCCAGCAGCCTATTACAGGGGCCCGTCGTAGCGGGAGAATACAATGAGCAGTTCTTC
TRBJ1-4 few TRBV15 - CATSRERREKLFF TGTGCCACCAGCAGAGAGAGGAGGGAAAAACTGTTTTTT